The table lists the clone carrying this TCR beta chain with a count of one. Its antigen is not known. The TCR beta cDNA libraries contained unique molecular identifiers. TCRdb itself ran the PCR reads through MiXCR, one entry per CDR3 protein. The data contain 550,000 to 700,000 distinct CDR3 sequences, 44% of them singletons. The sample is drawn from a study of post-analysis software for immune sequencing data. General observations from the study: Significantly decreased normalized Chao1 diversity was recorded for multiple sclerosis patients relative to controls. Controls had lower frequencies than patients of four or five TRBV segments, which included TRBV5-6, TRBV5-1 and TRBV20-1.

Germline V gives CDR1 SQVTM, CDR2 ANQGSEA. This CDR3 has 14 residues. V gave up 7 bases and J gave up 2 bases; unmatched junction bases: 7. The TCR sequence derives from a girl between 10 and 17 years old with multiple sclerosis. The J gene is TRBJ1-4, the V gene TRBV29-1; TRBD1 agrees at 7 bases. Sequencing input: blood. In DNA, the CDR3 is TGCAGCGGGAAACAGGGGACGACTAATGAAAAACTGTTTTTT. This encodes CSGKQGTTNEKLFF.